This T cell receptor beta chain derives from a study of blood T cell repertoires in COVID-19. On the study more broadly: COVID-19 samples from acute and convalescent phases originated in the United States, Italy and Spain. From T cells, B-cell-depleted T cells, or PBMCs came the material, which was cDNA or gDNA.

In the study's own analysis: The authors estimated nucleated cell counts from reference gene primer amplification. The protocol was immunoSEQ multiplex PCR, while the TCRdb copy is restricted to in-frame clones and leaves out a portion. V and J calls and clone size come straight from that table; D and trimming were deduced from the DNA. The profile shows a few hundred thousand clones, 65% to 85% of them singletons. Trimming stripped 3 bases from V and 0 bases from J, with 15 bases between. Germline loops: CDR1 LGHNA, CDR2 YNFKEQ. CDR3 length equals 18 residues. The cohort comprised adults aged about 18 to 90 years residing in 24 US areas.

Source material: PBMCs or T cells enriched from blood (not recorded which). The TCR was taken from a man aged 45-60 years who had recovered from COVID-19. This chain joins TRBV4-2 and TRBJ1-6; a weak D match, TRBD1 (6 bases). The CDR3 DNA reads as TGTGCCAGCAGCCAGGGACACGGGTTAAGCTCCTATAATTCACCCCTCCACTTT. Its protein product is CASSQGHGLSSYNSPLHF.